The 17 T cell receptor beta chains reported below all come from one sample, sequenced in a study of CD8 T cells in ankylosing spondylitis. TCRdb passed the 5' RACE reads through MiXCR, listing each CDR3 protein once. The sample holds about 120,000 distinct CDR3 sequences; around 13% are singletons and the top ten take around 3%. Material: blood, either unsorted or a sorted T cell fraction (not recorded which). The source is a female donor with ankylosing spondylitis or in good health (not recorded which).

This clonotype was counted a few times. The gene calls are TRBV5-1 and TRBJ2-3, with D possibly TRBD2 on 5 matching bases. The CDR3 has 14 amino acids. The V end was cut by 0 bases, the J end by 1 base, with 6 bases between. Germline V CDR1 and CDR2: SGHRS, YFSETQ. CDR3 in DNA: TGCGCCAGCAGCTTGGGGACTGGCACAGATACGCAGTATTTT. Translation gives CASSLGTGTDTQYF. Variable domain in full (rest from reference TRBV5-1 and TRBJ2-3): KAGVTQTPRYLIKTRGQQVTLSCSPISGHRSVSWYQQTPGQGLQFLFEYFSETQRNKGNFPGRFSGRQFSNSRSEMNVSTLELGDSALYLCASSLGTGTDTQYFGPGTRLTVL.

The chain employs TRBV20-1 and TRBJ2-1, with D unresolved. From germline, CDR1 is DFQATT and CDR2 SNEGSKA (reference sequence). This CDR3 region has 14 residues. V was pared by 3 bases and J by 0 bases, with 9 bases between. The CDR3 region is CSASQAFSYNEQFF. For the CDR3, the DNA is TGCAGTGCTAGTCAAGCGTTCTCCTACAATGAGCAGTTCTTC.

This clonotype was found many times. The chain couples TRBV29-1 to TRBJ2-3; TRBD2 matches at 9 bases. With V trimmed by 8 bases and J by 4 bases, 4 bases remained unmatched. CDR1 is SQVTM, CDR2 ANQGSEA, per germline. This CDR3 has 12 residues. In nucleotides, the CDR3 is TGCAGCATATTAGCGGGGGCAGATACGCAGTATTTT. It codes for CSILAGADTQYF.

This clonotype has at least ten counts. V is TRBV28 and J is TRBJ2-2, with a tentative D call TRBD2 (6 bases). Germline CDR1 and CDR2: MDHEN and SYDVKM. The CDR3 consists of 15 residues. The V end was cut by 4 bases, the J end by 1 base, with 10 bases between. DNA for the CDR3: TGTGCCAGCAGTTCGGCGGGATTGAACACCGGGGAGCTGTTTTTT. Encoded protein: CASSSAGLNTGELFF. The variable domain in full, with the rest retrieved from reference TRBV28 and TRBJ2-2, is DVKVTQSSRYLVKRTGEKVFLECVQDMDHENMFWYRQDPGLGLRLIYFSYDVKMKEKGDIPEGYSVSREKKERFSLILESASTNQTSMYLCASSSAGLNTGELFFGEGSRLTVL.

At least ten counts were recorded for this clonotype. The J gene is TRBJ2-5, the V gene TRBV7-2, with 10 bases that match TRBD2. V shed 7 bases, J shed 4 bases, and the junction held 9 bases outside the gene matches. CDR3 length: 15 amino acids. Germline V gives CDR1 SGHTA, CDR2 FQGNSA. CDR3: CASTPGAGGLETQYF. The CDR3 nucleotides read TGTGCCAGCACACCAGGAGCGGGGGGGCTAGAGACCCAGTACTTC.

V is TRBV7-2 and J is TRBJ2-7; D is uncertain. Germline lookup yields CDR1 SGHTA and CDR2 FQGNSA. V shed 6 bases and J shed 3 bases, with 12 bases lying between them. This CDR3 comprises 13 residues. As DNA, the CDR3 is TGTGCCAGCAGTCTGTCAGCCCACTACGAGCAGTACTTC. This sequence encodes CASSLSAHYEQYF.

This clonotype was observed many times. This chain connects TRBV18 to TRBJ2-3, with 7 bases fitting TRBD1. CDR3 length: 17 residues. Germline V CDR1 and CDR2: KGHSH, LQKENI. Trimming removed 1 base from V and 0 bases from J; junction bases left unmatched: 7. The CDR3 is CASSPLGTEASTDTQYF. The CDR3 bases are TGTGCCAGCTCACCACTGGGGACAGAGGCTAGCACAGATACGCAGTATTTT.

In this sample, this clonotype turned up many times. The chain employs TRBV29-1 and TRBJ2-5; D gene ambiguous. Germline-derived CDR1 and CDR2 are SQVTM and ANQGSEA. Trimming left V 8 bases short and J 5 bases short, with 12 bases between. This CDR3 is built from 11 residues. CDR3 amino acids: CSFVVEETQYF. The DNA for the CDR3 is TGCAGCTTTGTAGTAGAGGAGACCCAGTACTTC. Supplemented by reference TRBV29-1 and TRBJ2-5, the full variable domain reads SAVISQKPSRDICQRGTSLTIQCQVDSQVTMMFWYRQQPGQSLTLIATANQGSEATYESGFVIDKFPISRPNLTFSTLTVSNMSPEDSSIYLCSFVVEETQYFGPGTRLLVL.

A note on this clonotype: The junction and the germline gene differ at one end; a read error may be behind it. The J gene is TRBJ2-2, the V gene TRBV7-2; D not certain. This CDR3 spans 12 amino acids. The V gene's germline CDR1 is SGHTA and CDR2 FQGNSA. CDR3 sequence reads: CASSLGGPTTIF. The CDR3 DNA reads TGTGCCAGCAGCTTAGGGGGTCCAACAACGATCTTT.

This clonotype was recorded a few times. The rearrangement joins TRBV6-1 to TRBJ1-5; D unclear. The CDR3 extends over 13 amino acids. Trimming took off 8 bases at V and 1 base at J, with 9 bases between the two ends. From germline, CDR1 is MNHNS and CDR2 SASEGT. The CDR3 DNA sequence: TGTGCCAGCGTACCCCTCAGCAATCAGCCCCAGCATTTT. It specifies CASVPLSNQPQHF.

This clonotype was seen only a few times. The V gene is TRBV19, the J gene TRBJ1-6, with D tentatively TRBD1 (6 bases). The V end was cut by 6 bases, the J end by 7 bases, with 10 bases between. Germline CDR1 reads LNHDA; CDR2 reads SQIVND (reference sequence). The CDR3 totals 13 residues. CDR3 in amino acids: CASSSRGNSPLHF. The CDR3, as DNA: TGTGCCAGTAGCTCCAGGGGAAATTCACCCCTCCACTTT.

This clonotype was observed a handful of times. The rearrangement uses TRBV27 and TRBJ2-7; 7 bases map to TRBD2. The CDR3 covers 13 residues. With 5 bases clipped from V and 5 bases from J, the junction kept 6 bases outside the gene matches. The germline CDR1 and CDR2 sequences are MNHEY and SMNVEV (reference sequence). The CDR3 spells CASSPGLVHEQYF. CDR3 nucleotides: TGTGCCAGCAGTCCCGGACTAGTCCACGAGCAGTACTTC.

The V and J genes are TRBV3-1 and TRBJ1-2; no definite D call. Germline assignment: CDR1 LGHDT and CDR2 YNNKEL (reference sequence). The length of the CDR3 is 13 residues. V lost 2 bases to trimming and J lost 12 bases, with 16 bases between them. CDR3 DNA sequence: TGTGCCAGCAGCCAACGTTCTTACCTATCCCACACCTTC. Translating it yields CASSQRSYLSHTF. The full variable domain, completed using reference TRBV3-1 and TRBJ1-2, is DTAVSQTPKYLVTQMGNDKSIKCEQNLGHDTMYWYKQDSKKFLKIMFSYNNKELIINETVPNRFSPKSPDKAHLNLHINSLELGDSAVYFCASSQRSYLSHTFGSGTRLTVV.

This clonotype has more than one count but fewer than ten. This sequence joins TRBV7-2 and TRBJ2-2; D not certain. V lost 6 bases to trimming and J lost 3 bases, with 5 bases between them. Germline V gene lookup returns CDR1 SGHTA and CDR2 FQGNSA. This CDR3 is built from 12 residues. CDR3 DNA: TGTGCCAGCAGGATAGACACCGGGGAGCTGTTTTTT. It encodes CASRIDTGELFF.

This clonotype came up many times. V usage is TRBV4-2 and J usage is TRBJ2-7, with 9 bases aligning to TRBD2. Germline CDR1 and CDR2: LGHNA and YNFKEQ. Trimming took 1 base from V and 4 from J; bases not matched to a gene: 8. This CDR3 is 16 amino acids long. CDR3 bases: TGTGCCAGCAGCCAAGCGACTGGTAGCGGGAGTTACGAGCAGTACTTC. Protein sequence: CASSQATGSGSYEQYF.

This clonotype was observed at least ten times. CDR3 amino acids: CASSPPGSYEQYF. CDR3 DNA sequence: TGTGCCAGCTCACCACCAGGGTCCTACGAGCAGTACTTC. The chain uses TRBV18 and TRBJ2-7; no clear D gene. This CDR3 region has 13 residues. V gave up 0 bases and J gave up 1 base, with 4 bases separating them. Germline CDR1 reads KGHSH; CDR2 reads LQKENI.

This clonotype was seen ten or more times. This chain links TRBV7-2 with TRBJ2-6; D unresolved. This CDR3 has 15 amino acids. Germline CDR1 reads SGHTA; CDR2 reads FQGNSA. V lost 3 bases and J 0 bases, leaving 6 bases between the germline ends. The DNA for the CDR3 is TGTGCCAGCAGCTTCAGGAGCTCTGGGGCCAACGTCCTGACTTTC. Amino acid sequence: CASSFRSSGANVLTF.